This record looks at one TCR beta chain sequence and its context. This CDR3 comprises 15 residues. Germline CDR1 and CDR2: KGHDR and SFDVKD. V shed 3 bases and J shed 7 bases, with 15 bases lying between them. The data derive from a study of blood T cell repertoires in COVID-19. Repertoires were generated with immunoSEQ multiplex PCR, while TCRdb's copy carries only in-frame clones and drops some. The sample holds 150,000 or so clones, 65% to 90% seen once. This receptor was taken from a man aged 60 to 75 with acute or convalescent COVID-19. What was sequenced was peripheral blood. The chain has TRBV24-1 and TRBJ2-1; D is perhaps TRBD1 (8 bases). The CDR3 DNA sequence: TGTGCCACCAGTGATCCTACAGGGGGGGCAAATGAGCAGTTCTTC. Translating it yields CATSDPTGGANEQFF.